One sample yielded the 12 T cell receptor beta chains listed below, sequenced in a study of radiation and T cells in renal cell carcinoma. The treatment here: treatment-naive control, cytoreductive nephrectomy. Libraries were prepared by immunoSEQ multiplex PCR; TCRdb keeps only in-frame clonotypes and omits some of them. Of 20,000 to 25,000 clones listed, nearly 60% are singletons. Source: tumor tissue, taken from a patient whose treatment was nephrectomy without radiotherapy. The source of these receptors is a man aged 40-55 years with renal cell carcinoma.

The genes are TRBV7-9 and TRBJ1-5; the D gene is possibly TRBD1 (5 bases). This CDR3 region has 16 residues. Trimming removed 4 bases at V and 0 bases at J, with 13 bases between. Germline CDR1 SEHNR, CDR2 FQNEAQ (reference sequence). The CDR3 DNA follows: TGTGCCAGCAGCTCGGGTCAGGGCGATAGCAATCAGCCCCAGCATTTT. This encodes CASSSGQGDSNQPQHF.

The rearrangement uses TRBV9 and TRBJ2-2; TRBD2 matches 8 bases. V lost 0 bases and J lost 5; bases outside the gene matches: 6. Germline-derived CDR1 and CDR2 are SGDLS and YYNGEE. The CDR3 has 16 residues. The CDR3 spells CASSVGGTSRTGELFF. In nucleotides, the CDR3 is TGTGCCAGCAGCGTAGGTGGGACTAGTAGAACCGGGGAGCTGTTTTTT.

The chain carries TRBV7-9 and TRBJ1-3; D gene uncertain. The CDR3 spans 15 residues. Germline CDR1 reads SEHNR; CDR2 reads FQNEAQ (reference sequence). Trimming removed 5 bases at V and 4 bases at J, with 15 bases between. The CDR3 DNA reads TGTGCCAGCAGCGAAATCGGCGGGTCCGGAAACACCATATATTTT. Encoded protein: CASSEIGGSGNTIYF.

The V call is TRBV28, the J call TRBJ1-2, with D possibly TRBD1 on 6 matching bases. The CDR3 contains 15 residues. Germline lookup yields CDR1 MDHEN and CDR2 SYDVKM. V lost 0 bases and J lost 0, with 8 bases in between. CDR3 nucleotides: TGTGCCAGCAGTTTATGGGGGGCTGCTAACTATGGCTACACCTTC. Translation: CASSLWGAANYGYTF.

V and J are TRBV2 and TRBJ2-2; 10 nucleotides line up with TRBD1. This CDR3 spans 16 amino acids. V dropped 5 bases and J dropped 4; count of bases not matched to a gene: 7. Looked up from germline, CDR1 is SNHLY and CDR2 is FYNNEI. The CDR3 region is CASSRQTGGLTGELFF. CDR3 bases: TGTGCCAGCAGTCGTCAGACAGGGGGCCTCACCGGGGAGCTGTTTTTT.

The CDR3 DNA reads TGTGCCAGTACTAACAGGGTGTCTGAAGCTTTCTTT. Amino acid sequence: CASTNRVSEAFF. The rearrangement links TRBV19 to TRBJ1-1; tentatively, D is TRBD1 (6 bases). Germline CDR1 LNHDA, CDR2 SQIVND (reference sequence). Trimming cost V 7 bases and J 6 bases, with 12 bases left between them. CDR3 length equals 12 residues. The full variable domain, completed using reference TRBV19 and TRBJ1-1, is DGGITQSPKYLFRKEGQNVTLSCEQNLNHDAMYWYRQDPGQGLRLIYYSQIVNDFQKGDIAEGYSVSREKKESFPLTVTSAQKNPTAFYLCASTNRVSEAFFGQGTRLTVV.

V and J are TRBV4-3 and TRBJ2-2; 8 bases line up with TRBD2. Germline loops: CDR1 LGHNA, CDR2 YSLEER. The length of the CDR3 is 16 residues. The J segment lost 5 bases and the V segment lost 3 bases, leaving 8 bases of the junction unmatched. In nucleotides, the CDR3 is TGCGCCAGCAGCCATACAGCGGGGGTTCTTACCGGGGAGCTGTTTTTT. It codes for CASSHTAGVLTGELFF.

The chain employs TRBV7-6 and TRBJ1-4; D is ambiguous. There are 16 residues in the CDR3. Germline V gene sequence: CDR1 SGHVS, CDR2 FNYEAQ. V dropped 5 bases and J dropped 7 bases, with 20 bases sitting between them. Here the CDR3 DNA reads TGTGCCAGCAGCCTAGGGATAGGGTCCGGTTCTGAAAAACTGTTTTTT. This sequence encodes CASSLGIGSGSEKLFF.

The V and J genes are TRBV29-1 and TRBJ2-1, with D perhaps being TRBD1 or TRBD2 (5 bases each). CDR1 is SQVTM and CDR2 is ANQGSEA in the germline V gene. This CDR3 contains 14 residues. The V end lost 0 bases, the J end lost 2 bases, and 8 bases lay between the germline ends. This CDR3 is CSVEEGPPYNEQFF. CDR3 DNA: TGCAGCGTTGAAGAGGGACCTCCCTACAATGAGCAGTTCTTC.

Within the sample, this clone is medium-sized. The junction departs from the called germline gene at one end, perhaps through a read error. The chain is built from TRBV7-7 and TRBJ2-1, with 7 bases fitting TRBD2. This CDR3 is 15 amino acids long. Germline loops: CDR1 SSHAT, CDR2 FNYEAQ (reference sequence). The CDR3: CASSLAAGPYNEQFF. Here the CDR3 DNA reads TGTGCTAGCAGCTTAGCAGCGGGACCATACAATGAGCAGTTCTTC.

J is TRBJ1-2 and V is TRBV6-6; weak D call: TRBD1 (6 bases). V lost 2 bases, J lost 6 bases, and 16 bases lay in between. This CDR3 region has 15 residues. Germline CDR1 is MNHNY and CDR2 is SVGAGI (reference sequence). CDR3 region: CASSYAGQPADGYTF. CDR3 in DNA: TGTGCCAGCAGTTACGCCGGACAGCCGGCTGATGGCTACACCTTC.

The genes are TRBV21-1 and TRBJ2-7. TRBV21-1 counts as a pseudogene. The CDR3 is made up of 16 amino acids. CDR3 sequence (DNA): TGTGCCAGCAGCGGCCGGGACGTCCCTCCGTCCTACGAGCAGTACGTC. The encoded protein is CASSGRDVPPSYEQYV.